One T cell receptor (beta chain) is described in this entry. This specimen comes from a study of control samples from healthy donors and cancer patients. Assay used: immunoSEQ multiplex PCR; TCRdb lists only in-frame clones, some missing. In the table there are around 120,000 clones, about 91% of which are singletons. Germline lookup yields CDR1 LGHNA and CDR2 YNFKEQ. Trimming took off 0 bases at V and 8 bases at J, with 13 bases between the two ends. There are 14 residues in the CDR3. The sequence was obtained from a man between 35 and 55 years old in good health. The sample taken for sequencing was blood. This chain links TRBV4-2 with TRBJ1-2; tentative D call: TRBD1 (6 bases). The CDR3 DNA reads as TGTGCCAGCAGCCAAGATCCACAGGGAGACGGCTACACCTTC. As protein: CASSQDPQGDGYTF.